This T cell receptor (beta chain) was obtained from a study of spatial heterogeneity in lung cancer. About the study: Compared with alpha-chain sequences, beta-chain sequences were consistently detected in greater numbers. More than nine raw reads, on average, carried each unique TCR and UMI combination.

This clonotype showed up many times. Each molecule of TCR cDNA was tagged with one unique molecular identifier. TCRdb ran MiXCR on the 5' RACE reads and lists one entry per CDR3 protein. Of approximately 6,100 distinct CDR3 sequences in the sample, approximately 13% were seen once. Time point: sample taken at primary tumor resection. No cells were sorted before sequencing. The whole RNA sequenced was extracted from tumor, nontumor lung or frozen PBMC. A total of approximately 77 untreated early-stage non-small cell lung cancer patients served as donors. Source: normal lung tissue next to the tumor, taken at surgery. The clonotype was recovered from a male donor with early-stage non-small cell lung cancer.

The CDR3 loop reads CASSQDQGGLYEAFF. The DNA for the CDR3 is TGCGCCAGCAGCCAAGATCAGGGGGGGCTATATGAAGCTTTCTTT. The genes are TRBV4-1 and TRBJ1-1; TRBD1 agrees at 7 bases. Trimming took 0 bases from V and 7 from J; bases not matched to a gene: 8. The CDR3 spans 15 residues. CDR1 is MGHRA, CDR2 YSYEKL, per germline.